What follows are 24 T cell receptor beta chains derived from one specimen sequenced in a study of cytomegalovirus exposure and HLA in healthy donors. Both 60 Vbeta primers and 13 Jbeta primers went into the PCR. Some clones are missing from TCRdb's copy, which holds only in-frame ones; the method was immunoSEQ multiplex PCR. This sample yields approximately 82,000 clones, of which over 9.5% are seen a single time; around 26% belongs to the top ten. Material: PBMCs. All receptors come from a man aged 55 to 70 in good health and CMV-seropositive.

V gene TRBV7-2 combines with J gene TRBJ2-5; 8 positions match TRBD2. V lost 5 bases to trimming and J lost 5 bases; unmatched junction nucleotides: 10. Germline V CDR1 and CDR2: SGHTA, FQGNSA. The CDR3 runs to 15 residues. As DNA, the CDR3 is TGTGCCAGCAGCCTTGGGGGACTAGGGAAGGAGACCCAGTACTTC. This codes for CASSLGGLGKETQYF.

The chain has TRBV7-9 and TRBJ1-2; D not certain. V gave up 1 base and J gave up 2 bases, with 5 bases separating them. Germline V gene sequence: CDR1 SEHNR, CDR2 FQNEAQ (reference sequence). This CDR3 is 13 amino acids long. The chain's CDR3 is CASSLGQNYGYTF. The CDR3 DNA follows: TGTGCCAGCAGCTTAGGGCAGAACTATGGCTACACCTTC.

The chain carries TRBV18 and TRBJ1-3, with 9 nucleotides matching TRBD1. This CDR3 is built from 20 residues. V shed 2 bases, J shed 0 bases, and the junction held 14 bases outside the gene matches. Looked up from germline, CDR1 is KGHSH and CDR2 is LQKENI. The CDR3 DNA follows: TGTGCCAGCTCACCATATGACGGGACAGGGCTTCCGAACTCTGGAAACACCATATATTTT. Translated, it gives CASSPYDGTGLPNSGNTIYF.

The table lists this clone with a few counts. The identical CDR3 is also encoded by other nucleotide sequences in the sample. V and J are TRBV28 and TRBJ1-2; 7 bases are shared with TRBD1. Germline CDR1 MDHEN, CDR2 SYDVKM. This CDR3 has 13 residues. V trimming: 5 bases; J trimming: 8 bases; junction bases outside the gene matches: 8. The CDR3 is CASSTGQGEGYTF. For the CDR3, the DNA is TGTGCCAGCAGTACCGGGCAGGGGGAAGGCTACACCTTC.

In this sample, this clone turned up a few times. The chain carries TRBV5-1 and TRBJ2-1; 8 bases are a match to TRBD2. The CDR3 loop spans 14 amino acids. From germline, CDR1 is SGHRS and CDR2 YFSETQ. V trimming: 3 bases; J trimming: 7 bases; junction bases outside the gene matches: 6. The CDR3 here is CASSSPGLDNEQFF. The CDR3 nucleotides are TGCGCCAGCAGCTCACCGGGACTAGATAATGAGCAGTTCTTC.

This clone was seen more than once but under ten times. The chain employs TRBV27 and TRBJ1-1, with D uncertain. Germline loops: CDR1 MNHEY, CDR2 SMNVEV (reference sequence). V gave up 3 bases and J gave up 4 bases, with 9 bases separating them. CDR3 length: 13 amino acids. The DNA for the CDR3 is TGTGCCAGCAGTTTTGGAGGGAGCACTGAAGCTTTCTTT. This translates into CASSFGGSTEAFF.

This clone was seen more than once but under ten times. This chain joins TRBV27 and TRBJ1-5; the D gene is possibly TRBD1 (6 bases). CDR3 length: 16 residues. Germline lookup yields CDR1 MNHEY and CDR2 SMNVEV (reference sequence). V lost 7 bases, J lost 0 bases, and 16 bases lay in between. The CDR3 loop is CASKSMDRGSNQPQHF. The CDR3 nucleotides are TGTGCCAGCAAATCGATGGACAGAGGTAGCAATCAGCCCCAGCATTTT.

The rearrangement links TRBV19 to TRBJ2-7, with D tentatively TRBD2 (6 bases). Deletions cut 10 bases from V and 2 bases from J, with 18 bases between. Per germline, CDR1 LNHDA and CDR2 SQIVND (reference sequence). The CDR3 has 14 amino acids. The CDR3 sequence is CATLSRDSAYEQYF. CDR3 sequence (DNA): TGTGCCACCCTAAGCCGGGACTCTGCCTACGAGCAGTACTTC.

This clone was picked up a small number of times. This rearrangement joins TRBV2 to TRBJ1-1; tentatively, D is TRBD1 (5 bases). Trimming left V 10 bases short and J 0 bases short, with 12 bases between. Germline V gene sequence: CDR1 SNHLY, CDR2 FYNNEI. The CDR3 is made up of 13 amino acids. The CDR3 DNA reads as TGTGCCACCCACGGGACTGTGAACACTGAAGCTTTCTTT. It specifies CATHGTVNTEAFF.

This rearrangement joins TRBV5-1 to TRBJ2-6; maybe TRBD1 (6 bases). The V end was cut by 0 bases, the J end by 0 bases, with 16 bases between. Per germline, CDR1 SGHRS and CDR2 YFSETQ. This CDR3 has 19 amino acids. CDR3 protein: CASSLAVRQDFSGANVLTF. The CDR3 nucleotides are TGCGCCAGCAGCTTGGCCGTGAGACAGGATTTCTCTGGGGCCAACGTCCTGACTTTC.

This clone was picked up a small number of times. The rearrangement links TRBV9 to TRBJ2-2; a possible D gene is TRBD1 (5 bases). The germline V and J ends were trimmed by 5 bases and 5 bases, with 10 bases remaining between them. Germline CDR1 SGDLS, CDR2 YYNGEE. The CDR3 contains 13 residues. The CDR3 here is CASRNTGTGELFF. The CDR3 DNA sequence: TGTGCCAGCAGAAATACAGGTACCGGGGAGCTGTTTTTT.

This clone was seen a few times. The chain joins TRBV6-5 to TRBJ1-1; D is unclear. This CDR3 comprises 14 residues. Trimming cost V 7 bases and J 7 bases, with 19 bases left between them. Germline V lookup: CDR1 MNHEY, CDR2 SVGAGI. CDR3 sequence reads: CASTPGAVNSEAFF. DNA of the CDR3: TGTGCCAGCACCCCTGGAGCGGTGAATAGTGAAGCTTTCTTT.

CDR3 in DNA: TGTGCCAGCAGTGAGGGCCGTTCATCCTACAATGAGCAGTTCTTC. Protein product: CASSEGRSSYNEQFF. This chain uses TRBV28 with TRBJ2-1; tentative D call: TRBD2 (5 bases). Per the germline V gene, CDR1 is MDHEN and CDR2 is SYDVKM. The CDR3 has 15 amino acids. V was clipped by 5 bases and J by 1 base, with 12 bases between them.

The chain links TRBV11-2 to TRBJ1-4, with D maybe TRBD1 (5 bases). The CDR3 loop spans 14 amino acids. The V end was cut by 7 bases, the J end by 2 bases, with 11 bases between. Germline CDR1 is SGHAT and CDR2 is FQNNGV. The CDR3 nucleotides read TGTGCCAGCACCCAGGGTTTCACTAATGAAAAACTGTTTTTT. Amino acid sequence: CASTQGFTNEKLFF. The whole variable domain, remainder taken from reference TRBV11-2 and TRBJ1-4, is EAGVAQSPRYKIIEKRQSVAFWCNPISGHATLYWYQQILGQGPKLLIQFQNNGVVDDSQLPKDRFSAERLKGVDSTLKIQPAKLEDSAVYLCASTQGFTNEKLFFGSGTQLSVL.

The table lists this clone with a few counts. The chain joins TRBV28 to TRBJ1-1, with 10 bases fitting TRBD1. J gave up 1 base and V 7 bases, and 12 bases lay outside the gene matches. CDR1 and CDR2 from the germline V gene are MDHEN and SYDVKM. The CDR3 extends over 17 amino acids. For the CDR3, the DNA is TGTGCCAGCACCTCCCTGGGGACAGGGGATTGGAACACTGAAGCTTTCTTT. It codes for CASTSLGTGDWNTEAFF.

This chain links TRBV28 with TRBJ2-6, with D possibly TRBD2 on 6 matching bases. The germline V gene has CDR1 MDHEN and CDR2 SYDVKM. The length of the CDR3 is 16 residues. Deletions cut 4 bases from V and 2 bases from J, with 12 bases between. CDR3 sequence reads: CASSYLARAGANVLTF. The CDR3 DNA reads TGTGCCAGCAGTTACCTAGCGAGGGCTGGGGCCAACGTCCTGACTTTC.

This clone was picked up a small number of times. The chain has TRBV6-6 and TRBJ2-1, with 12 bases fitting TRBD1. The CDR3 contains 15 residues. The germline V gene encodes CDR1 MNHNY and CDR2 SVGAGI (reference sequence). V trimming: 5 bases; J trimming: 7 bases; junction bases outside the gene matches: 6. CDR3 coding DNA: TGTGCCAGCAGTACGGGGACAGGGGGCTTTAATGAGCAGTTCTTC. As protein: CASSTGTGGFNEQFF.

A remark on this clone: Other DNA sequences from this sample encode an identical CDR3 as well. The gene calls are TRBV15 and TRBJ2-5; a possible D gene is TRBD1 (5 bases). The germline V and J ends were trimmed by 0 bases and 4 bases, with 6 bases remaining between them. CDR1 and CDR2 from the germline V gene are LNHNV and YYDKDF (reference sequence). The CDR3 has 13 amino acids. The CDR3 protein is CATSRDRGETQYF. The DNA of the CDR3 is TGTGCCACCAGCAGAGATAGGGGAGAGACCCAGTACTTC.

This clone came up a few times. This sequence joins TRBV10-3 and TRBJ2-3; D might be TRBD2 (6 bases). Trimming took off 5 bases at V and 1 base at J, with 13 bases between the two ends. Germline V CDR1 and CDR2: ENHRY, SYGVKD. The CDR3 is 15 amino acids. CDR3 in amino acids: CAISTGTGRTDTQYF. In nucleotides, the CDR3 is TGTGCCATCAGTACCGGGACTGGCCGCACAGATACGCAGTATTTT.

On this clone itself: The sample carries other DNA sequences with the same CDR3. The rearrangement uses TRBV5-1 and TRBJ1-3; weak D call: TRBD1 (6 bases). The CDR3 is 14 amino acids. Germline CDR1 SGHRS, CDR2 YFSETQ. V was shortened by 0 bases and J by 4 bases, with 8 bases between the two germline ends. CDR3 loop: CASSLDRVGNTIYF. CDR3 DNA sequence: TGCGCCAGCAGCTTGGACAGGGTCGGAAACACCATATATTTT.

The rearrangement joins TRBV19 to TRBJ1-4, with TRBD1 identical over 8 bases. The CDR3 consists of 15 residues. Germline-derived CDR1 and CDR2 are LNHDA and SQIVND (reference sequence). Trimming at V came to 5 bases and at J to 6 bases, leaving 8 bases not matched to a gene. CDR3 DNA sequence: TGTGCCAGTAGTGTTGGGACAGGCTCCGATGAAAAACTGTTTTTT. It specifies CASSVGTGSDEKLFF. The variable domain in full, with the rest retrieved from reference TRBV19 and TRBJ1-4, is DGGITQSPKYLFRKEGQNVTLSCEQNLNHDAMYWYRQDPGQGLRLIYYSQIVNDFQKGDIAEGYSVSREKKESFPLTVTSAQKNPTAFYLCASSVGTGSDEKLFFGSGTQLSVL.

The chain has TRBV29-1 and TRBJ2-2; 11 nucleotides line up with TRBD2. CDR3 length: 17 amino acids. The V and J ends lost 4 bases and 0 bases, in that order; junction bases with no gene match: 7. Germline loops: CDR1 SQVTM, CDR2 ANQGSEA. The CDR3 loop is CSVAEPSGGPNTGELFF. CDR3 bases: TGCAGCGTTGCGGAGCCTAGCGGGGGGCCGAACACCGGGGAGCTGTTTTTT.

The chain couples TRBV7-2 to TRBJ1-1; D gene unclear. Germline V gene sequence: CDR1 SGHTA, CDR2 FQGNSA. The CDR3 covers 14 residues. Deletions cut 3 bases from V and 1 base from J, with 9 bases between. The CDR3 nucleotides are TGTGCCAGCAGCTTGAGGTCTGGGAACACTGAAGCTTTCTTT. It codes for CASSLRSGNTEAFF.

This chain connects TRBV28 to TRBJ1-4, with TRBD1 identical over 8 bases. V trimming: 3 bases; J trimming: 5 bases; junction bases outside the gene matches: 8. From germline, CDR1 is MDHEN and CDR2 SYDVKM. The CDR3 covers 16 residues. CDR3 in DNA: TGTGCCAGCAGTTTGGGAACAGGGGGGTCCAATGAAAAACTGTTTTTT. It encodes CASSLGTGGSNEKLFF.